This T cell receptor beta chain was sequenced for a study of neurological immune-mediated disorders. The cDNA was generated through 5'RACE incorporating 10-nucleotide random UMIs. TCRdb called the 5' RACE reads again in MiXCR, with one record for every CDR3 protein. Of roughly 100,000 distinct CDR3 sequences in the sample, around 3.4% were seen once. V dropped 2 bases and J dropped 2 bases, with 10 bases sitting between them. This CDR3 has 15 residues. Germline CDR1 is SGHTA and CDR2 is FQGNSA. This clonotype was recorded at least ten times. Antigen unknown. Points from the study as a whole: The greatest TCR clonal expansion appeared in HTLV-1-associated myelopathy and the smallest, falling below healthy controls, in multiple sclerosis.

The clonotype comes from a woman between 18 and 29 years old with multiple sclerosis. The sample consisted of PBMCs. This sequence joins TRBV7-2 and TRBJ2-1; tentative D call: TRBD2 (6 bases). The CDR3 DNA reads TGTGCCAGCAGCTTACACGGGGGAACCTACAATGAGCAGTTCTTC. Translating gives CASSLHGGTYNEQFF.